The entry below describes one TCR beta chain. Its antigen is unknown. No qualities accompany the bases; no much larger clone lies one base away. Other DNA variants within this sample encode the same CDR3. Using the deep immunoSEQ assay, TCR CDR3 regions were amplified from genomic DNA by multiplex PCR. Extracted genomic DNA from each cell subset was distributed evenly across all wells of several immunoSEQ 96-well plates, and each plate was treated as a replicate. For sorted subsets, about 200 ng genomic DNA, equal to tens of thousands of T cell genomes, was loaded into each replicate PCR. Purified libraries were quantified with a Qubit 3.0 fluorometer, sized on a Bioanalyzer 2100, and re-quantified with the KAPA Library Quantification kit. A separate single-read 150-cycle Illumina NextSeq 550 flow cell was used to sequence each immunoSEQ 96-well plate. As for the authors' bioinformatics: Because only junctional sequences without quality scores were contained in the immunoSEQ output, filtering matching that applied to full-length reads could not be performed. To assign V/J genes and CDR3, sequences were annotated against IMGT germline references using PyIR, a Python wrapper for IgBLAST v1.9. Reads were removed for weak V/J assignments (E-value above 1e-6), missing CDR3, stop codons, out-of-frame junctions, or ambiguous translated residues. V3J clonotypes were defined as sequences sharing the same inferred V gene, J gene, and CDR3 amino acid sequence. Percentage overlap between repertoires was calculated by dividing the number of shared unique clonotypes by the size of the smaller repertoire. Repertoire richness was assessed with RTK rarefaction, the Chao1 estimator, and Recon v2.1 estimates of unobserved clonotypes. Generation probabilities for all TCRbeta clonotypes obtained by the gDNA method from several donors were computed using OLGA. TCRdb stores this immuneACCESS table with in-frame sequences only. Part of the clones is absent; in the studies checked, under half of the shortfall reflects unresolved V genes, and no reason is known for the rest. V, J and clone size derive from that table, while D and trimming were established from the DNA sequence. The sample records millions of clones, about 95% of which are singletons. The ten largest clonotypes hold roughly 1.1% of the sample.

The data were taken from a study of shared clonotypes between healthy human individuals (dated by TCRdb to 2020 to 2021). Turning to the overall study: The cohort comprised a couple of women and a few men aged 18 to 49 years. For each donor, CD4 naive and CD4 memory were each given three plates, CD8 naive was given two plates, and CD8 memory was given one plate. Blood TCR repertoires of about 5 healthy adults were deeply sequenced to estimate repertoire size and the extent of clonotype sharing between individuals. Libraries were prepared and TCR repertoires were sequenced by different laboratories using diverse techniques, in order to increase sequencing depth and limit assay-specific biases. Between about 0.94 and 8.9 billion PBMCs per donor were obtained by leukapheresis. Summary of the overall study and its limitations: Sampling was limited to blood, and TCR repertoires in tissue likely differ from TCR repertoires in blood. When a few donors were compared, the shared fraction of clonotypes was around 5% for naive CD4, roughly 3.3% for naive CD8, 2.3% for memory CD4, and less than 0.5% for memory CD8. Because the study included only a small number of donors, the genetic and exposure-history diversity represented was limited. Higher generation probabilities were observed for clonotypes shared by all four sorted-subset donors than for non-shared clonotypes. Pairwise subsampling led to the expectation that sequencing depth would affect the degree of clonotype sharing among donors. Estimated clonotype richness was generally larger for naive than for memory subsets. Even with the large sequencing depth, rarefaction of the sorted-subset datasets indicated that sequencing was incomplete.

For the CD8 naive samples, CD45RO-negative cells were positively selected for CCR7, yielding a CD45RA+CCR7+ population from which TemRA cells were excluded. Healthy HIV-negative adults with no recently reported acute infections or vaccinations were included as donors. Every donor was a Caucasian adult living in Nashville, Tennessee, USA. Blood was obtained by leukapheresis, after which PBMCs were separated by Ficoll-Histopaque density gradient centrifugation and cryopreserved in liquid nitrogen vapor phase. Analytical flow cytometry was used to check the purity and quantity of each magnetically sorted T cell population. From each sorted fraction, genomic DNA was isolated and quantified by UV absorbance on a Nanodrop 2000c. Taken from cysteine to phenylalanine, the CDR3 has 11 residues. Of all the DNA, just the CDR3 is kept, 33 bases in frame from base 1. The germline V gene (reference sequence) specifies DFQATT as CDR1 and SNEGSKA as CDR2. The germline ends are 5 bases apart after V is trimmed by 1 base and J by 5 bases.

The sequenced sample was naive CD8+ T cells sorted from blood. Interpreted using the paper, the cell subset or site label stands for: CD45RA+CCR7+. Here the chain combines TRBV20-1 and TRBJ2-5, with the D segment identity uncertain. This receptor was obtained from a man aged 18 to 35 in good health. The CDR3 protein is CSARGVETQYF. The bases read TGCAGTGCTAGAGGGGTGGAGACCCAGTACTTC.